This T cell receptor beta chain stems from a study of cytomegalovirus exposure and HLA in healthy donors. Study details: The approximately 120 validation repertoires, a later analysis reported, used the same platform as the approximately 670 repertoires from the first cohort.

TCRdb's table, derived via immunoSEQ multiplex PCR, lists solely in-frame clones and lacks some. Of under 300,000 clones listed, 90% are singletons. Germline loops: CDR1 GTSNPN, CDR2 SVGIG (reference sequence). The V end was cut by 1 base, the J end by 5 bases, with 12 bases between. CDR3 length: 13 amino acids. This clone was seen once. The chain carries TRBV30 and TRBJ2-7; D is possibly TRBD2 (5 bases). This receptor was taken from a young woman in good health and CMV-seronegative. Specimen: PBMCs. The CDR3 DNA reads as TGTGCCTGGAGTGGGGCTAGCATACACGAGCAGTACTTC. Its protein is CAWSGASIHEQYF.